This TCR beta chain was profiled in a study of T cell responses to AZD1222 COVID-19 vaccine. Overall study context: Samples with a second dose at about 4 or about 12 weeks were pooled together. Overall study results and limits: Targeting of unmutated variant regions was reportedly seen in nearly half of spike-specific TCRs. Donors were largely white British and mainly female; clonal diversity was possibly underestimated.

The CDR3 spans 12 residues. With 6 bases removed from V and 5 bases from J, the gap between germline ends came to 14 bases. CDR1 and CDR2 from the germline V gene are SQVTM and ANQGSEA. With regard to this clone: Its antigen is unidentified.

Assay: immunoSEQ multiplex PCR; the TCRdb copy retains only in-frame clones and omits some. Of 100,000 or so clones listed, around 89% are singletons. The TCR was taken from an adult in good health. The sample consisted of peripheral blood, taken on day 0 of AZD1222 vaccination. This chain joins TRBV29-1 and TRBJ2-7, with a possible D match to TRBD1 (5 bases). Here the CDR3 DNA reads TGCAGCGTCGACCAGGGTTACGACGAGCAGTACTTC. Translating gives CSVDQGYDEQYF.